Sequencing of this TCR beta chain was carried out in a study of patients and donors after allogeneic stem cell transplantation. This clonotype came up a few times. One entry per CDR3 protein results from TCRdb running MiXCR on the RT-PCR reads. The data contain about 34,000 distinct CDR3 sequences, roughly 38% of them seen just once; the ten biggest clones take up just over 75%. Trimming took 5 bases from V and 5 from J; bases not matched to a gene: 4. The CDR3 runs to 15 residues. This sequence joins TRBV12-3 or TRBV12-4 and TRBJ2-1; 12 bases match TRBD2. Input material: blood, either unsorted or a sorted T cell fraction (not recorded which). This TCR derives from a human donor who was either an allogeneic HSCT recipient or a stem cell or donor lymphocyte infusion donor (not recorded which). It is not recorded whose cells these are; they may come from a transplant donor. CDR3 in DNA: TGTGCCAGCAGTCCAAGGACTAGCGGGAACAATGAGCAGTTCTTC. This sequence encodes CASSPRTSGNNEQFF.